The rows below give T cell receptor beta chains drawn from one sample of a study of cytomegalovirus exposure and HLA in healthy donors. Using immunoSEQ multiplex PCR, the repertoire was profiled, and TCRdb retains in-frame clones only, with some absent. The sample records 140,000 to 150,000 clones, just under 85% being singletons. Sequencing input: PBMCs. The receptor set was obtained from a woman aged 60-70 years in good health and CMV-seropositive. The CDR3 runs from the conserved cysteine through the conserved F or W. Each record gives: CDR3 DNA, CDR3 protein, D gene, V gene, clone size, J gene. D genes are given only for firm matches. Clone size appears in some rows only: once, few, many, or a class for an expanded clone.

DNA: TGTGCCAGTCGACTCATCCCTGTGAACACTGAAGCTTTCTTT
CDR3: CASRLIPVNTEAFF
D: -
V: TRBV19
size: -
J: TRBJ1-1

DNA: TGTGCCAGAAAAAGAGAATGGCCCGGAGCTAGCACAGATACGCAGTATTTT
CDR3: CARKREWPGASTDTQYF
D: -
V: TRBV6-4
size: -
J: TRBJ2-3

DNA: TGTGCCAGCTCACCAAGGCCCGGGAGGGCCGGGAATGAGCAGTTCTTC
CDR3: CASSPRPGRAGNEQFF
D: TRBD2
V: TRBV18
size: once
J: TRBJ2-1

DNA: TGTGCCAGCAGTGAAAGTGGAGGAGGGCAGCCCCAGCATTTT
CDR3: CASSESGGGQPQHF
D: -
V: TRBV27
size: once
J: TRBJ1-5

DNA: TGTGCCAGCAGCCGGACACTGGCCTACGAGCAGTACTTC
CDR3: CASSRTLAYEQYF
D: -
V: TRBV27
size: -
J: TRBJ2-7

DNA: TGCGCCAGCAGCCCGGTGGGGGCTTCCGGCAAAAACATTCAGTACTTC
CDR3: CASSPVGASGKNIQYF
D: -
V: TRBV5-1
size: -
J: TRBJ2-4

DNA: TGTGCCAGCAGTTACCCGGGACAGGGCAGATGGGGCTACACCTTC
CDR3: CASSYPGQGRWGYTF
D: TRBD1
V: TRBV6-6
size: -
J: TRBJ1-2

DNA: TGTGCCATCGGTTTGGCAGGCGTGTTTCAAGAGACCCAGTACTTC
CDR3: CAIGLAGVFQETQYF
D: -
V: TRBV7-9
size: few
J: TRBJ2-5

DNA: TGTGCCAGCAGCCCCAGGACTAGCGGCAGCTCCTACAATGAGCAGTTCTTC
CDR3: CASSPRTSGSSYNEQFF
D: TRBD2
V: TRBV9
size: -
J: TRBJ2-1

DNA: TGTGCCAGCAGCTCGCTTCCGGGACAGGGGGCCCATCAGCCCCAGCATTTT
CDR3: CASSSLPGQGAHQPQHF
D: TRBD1
V: TRBV27
size: -
J: TRBJ1-5

DNA: TGCGCCAGCAGCCCGGGACAGGGATACACCGGGGAGCTGTTTTTT
CDR3: CASSPGQGYTGELFF
D: TRBD1
V: TRBV5-1
size: -
J: TRBJ2-2

DNA: TGTGCCAGTAGTAGCGACAGGGGAGAAGGCTCCTACAATGAGCAGTTCTTC
CDR3: CASSSDRGEGSYNEQFF
D: TRBD1
V: TRBV19
size: -
J: TRBJ2-1

DNA: TGTGCCTGGAGTGTACTGGGAGGGTCCTACGAGCAGTACTTC
CDR3: CAWSVLGGSYEQYF
D: TRBD2
V: TRBV30
size: -
J: TRBJ2-7

DNA: TGTGCCAGCAGCTTAGTTCGGGATTCGAAATACACTGAAGCTTTCTTT
CDR3: CASSLVRDSKYTEAFF
D: -
V: TRBV7-8
size: -
J: TRBJ1-1